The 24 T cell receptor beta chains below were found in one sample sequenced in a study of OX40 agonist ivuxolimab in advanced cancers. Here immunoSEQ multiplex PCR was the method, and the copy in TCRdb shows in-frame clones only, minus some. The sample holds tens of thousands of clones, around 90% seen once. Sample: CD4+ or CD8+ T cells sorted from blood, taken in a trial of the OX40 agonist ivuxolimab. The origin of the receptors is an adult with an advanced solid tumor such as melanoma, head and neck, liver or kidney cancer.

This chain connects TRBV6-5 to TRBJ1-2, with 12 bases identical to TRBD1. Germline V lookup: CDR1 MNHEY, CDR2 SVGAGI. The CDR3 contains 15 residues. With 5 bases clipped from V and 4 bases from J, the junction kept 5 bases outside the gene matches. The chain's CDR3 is CASSTGQGAGYGYTF. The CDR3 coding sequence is TGTGCCAGCAGTACGGGACAGGGGGCCGGCTATGGCTACACCTTC.

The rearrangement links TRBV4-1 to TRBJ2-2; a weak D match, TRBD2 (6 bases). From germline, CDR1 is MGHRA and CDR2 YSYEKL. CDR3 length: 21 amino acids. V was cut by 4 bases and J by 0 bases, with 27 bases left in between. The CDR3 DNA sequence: TGCGCCAGCAGCCGACCGGGTGCGGGATGGGGCGCCGGAACGAACACCGGGGAGCTGTTTTTT. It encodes CASSRPGAGWGAGTNTGELFF.

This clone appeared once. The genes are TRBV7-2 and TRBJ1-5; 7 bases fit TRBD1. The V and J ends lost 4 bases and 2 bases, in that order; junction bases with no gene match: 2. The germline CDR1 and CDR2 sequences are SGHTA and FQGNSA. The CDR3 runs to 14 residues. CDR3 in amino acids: CASSSDRGNQPQHF. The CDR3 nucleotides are TGTGCCAGCAGCTCAGACAGGGGCAATCAGCCCCAGCATTTT.

CDR3 sequence reads: CASSTRGANQFF. CDR3 DNA: TGTGCCAGCAGTACACGAGGGGCGAACCAGTTCTTC. The chain combines TRBV5-6 with TRBJ2-1; the D gene could be TRBD1 or TRBD2 (5 bases each). The V end lost 5 bases, the J end lost 13 bases, and 16 bases lay between the germline ends. This CDR3 is 12 amino acids long. Looked up from germline, CDR1 is SGHDT and CDR2 is YYEEEE.

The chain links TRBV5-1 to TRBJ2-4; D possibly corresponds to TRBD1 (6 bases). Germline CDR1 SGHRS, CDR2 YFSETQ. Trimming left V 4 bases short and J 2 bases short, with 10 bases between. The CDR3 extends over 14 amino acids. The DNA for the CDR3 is TGCGCCAGCAGCGAGGACAGCCCCAAAAACATTCAGTACTTC. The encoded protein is CASSEDSPKNIQYF.

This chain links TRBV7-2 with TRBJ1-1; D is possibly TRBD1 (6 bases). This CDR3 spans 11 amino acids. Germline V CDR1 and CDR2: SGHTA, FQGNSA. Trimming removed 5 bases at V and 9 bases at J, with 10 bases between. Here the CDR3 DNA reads TGTGCCAGCAGCCCTGGGACACAAGCTTTCTTT. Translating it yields CASSPGTQAFF.

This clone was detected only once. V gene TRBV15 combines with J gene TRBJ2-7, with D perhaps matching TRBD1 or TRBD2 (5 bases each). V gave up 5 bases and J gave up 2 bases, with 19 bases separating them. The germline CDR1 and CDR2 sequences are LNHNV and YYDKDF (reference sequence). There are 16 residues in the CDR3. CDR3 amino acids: CATSRDPGTSTYEQYF. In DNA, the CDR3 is TGTGCCACCAGCCGCGACCCCGGGACGTCCACCTACGAGCAGTACTTC.

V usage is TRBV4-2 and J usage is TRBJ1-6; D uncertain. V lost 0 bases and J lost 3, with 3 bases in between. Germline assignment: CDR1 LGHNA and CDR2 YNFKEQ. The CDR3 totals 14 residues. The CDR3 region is CASSQDHYNSPLHF. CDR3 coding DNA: TGTGCCAGCAGCCAAGATCACTATAATTCACCCCTCCACTTT.

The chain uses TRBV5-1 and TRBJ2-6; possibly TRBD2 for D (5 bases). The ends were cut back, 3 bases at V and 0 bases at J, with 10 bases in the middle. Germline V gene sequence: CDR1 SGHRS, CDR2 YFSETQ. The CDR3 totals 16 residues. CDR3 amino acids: CASSWTENSGANVLTF. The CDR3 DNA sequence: TGCGCCAGCAGCTGGACTGAGAACTCTGGGGCCAACGTCCTGACTTTC.

CDR3 DNA sequence: TGTGCCAGCAGCCAAGCTCGCAAGCAAGAGACCCAGTACTTC. Protein: CASSQARKQETQYF. The chain uses TRBV4-2 and TRBJ2-5; D is ambiguous. This CDR3 is built from 14 residues. The germline V gene encodes CDR1 LGHNA and CDR2 YNFKEQ. V was shortened by 1 base and J by 2 bases, with 8 bases between the two germline ends.

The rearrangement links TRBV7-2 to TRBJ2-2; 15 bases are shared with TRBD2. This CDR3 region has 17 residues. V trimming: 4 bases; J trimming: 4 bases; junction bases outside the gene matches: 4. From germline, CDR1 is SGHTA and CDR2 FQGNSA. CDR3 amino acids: CASSYGTSGGPTGELFF. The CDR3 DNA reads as TGTGCCAGCAGCTACGGGACTAGCGGGGGGCCCACCGGGGAGCTGTTTTTT.

The CDR3 loop reads CASSFQGQPQHF. CDR3 nucleotides: TGTGCCAGCAGCTTTCAGGGCCAGCCCCAGCATTTT. The genes are TRBV5-6 and TRBJ1-5; tentatively, D is TRBD1 (5 bases). V lost 2 bases to trimming and J lost 7 bases, with 7 bases between them. Germline V gene lookup returns CDR1 SGHDT and CDR2 YYEEEE. The CDR3 totals 12 residues. Combining the CDR3 with reference TRBV5-6 and TRBJ1-5 gives the whole variable domain DAGVTQSPTHLIKTRGQQVTLRCSPKSGHDTVSWYQQALGQGPQFIFQYYEEEERQRGNFPDRFSGHQFPNYSSELNVNALLLGDSALYLCASSFQGQPQHFGDGTRLSIL.

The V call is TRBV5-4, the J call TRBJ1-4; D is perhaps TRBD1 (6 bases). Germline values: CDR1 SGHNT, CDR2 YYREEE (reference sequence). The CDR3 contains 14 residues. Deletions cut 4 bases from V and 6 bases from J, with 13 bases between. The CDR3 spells CASSPGQRDEKLFF. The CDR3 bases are TGTGCCAGCAGCCCCGGACAGCGGGATGAAAAACTGTTTTTT. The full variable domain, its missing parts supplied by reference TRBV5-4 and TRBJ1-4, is ETGVTQSPTHLIKTRGQQVTLRCSSQSGHNTVSWYQQALGQGPQFIFQYYREEENGRGNFPPRFSGLQFPNYSSELNVNALELDDSALYLCASSPGQRDEKLFFGSGTQLSVL.

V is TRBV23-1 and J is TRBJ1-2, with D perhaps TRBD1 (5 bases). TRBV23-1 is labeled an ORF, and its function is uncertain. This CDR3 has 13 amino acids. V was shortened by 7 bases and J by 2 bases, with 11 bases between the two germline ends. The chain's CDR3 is CASKSGRNYGYTF. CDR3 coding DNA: TGCGCCAGCAAATCGGGACGGAACTATGGCTACACCTTC.

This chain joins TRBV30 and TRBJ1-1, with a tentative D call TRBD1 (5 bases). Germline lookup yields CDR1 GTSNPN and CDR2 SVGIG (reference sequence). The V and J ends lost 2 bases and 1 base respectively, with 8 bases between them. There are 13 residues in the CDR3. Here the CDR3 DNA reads TGTGCCTGGAGTCGGGGGGGGAACACTGAAGCTTTCTTT. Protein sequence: CAWSRGGNTEAFF.

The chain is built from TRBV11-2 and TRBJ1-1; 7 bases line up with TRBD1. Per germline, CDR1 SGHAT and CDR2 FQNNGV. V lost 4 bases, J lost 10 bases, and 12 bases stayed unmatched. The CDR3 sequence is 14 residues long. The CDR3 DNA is TGTGCCAGCAGCTCCAACAGGGGAATGGGACGAGCTTTCTTT. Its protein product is CASSSNRGMGRAFF.

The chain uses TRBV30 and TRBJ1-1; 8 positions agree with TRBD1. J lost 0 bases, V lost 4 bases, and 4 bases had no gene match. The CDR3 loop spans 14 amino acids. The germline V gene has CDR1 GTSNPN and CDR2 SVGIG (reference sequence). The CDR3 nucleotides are TGTGCCTGGACTTGGGACAGGCTGAACACTGAAGCTTTCTTT. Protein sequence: CAWTWDRLNTEAFF. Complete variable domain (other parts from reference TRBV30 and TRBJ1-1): SQTIHQWPATLVQPVGSPLSLECTVEGTSNPNLYWYRQAAGRGLQLLFYSVGIGQISSEVPQNLSASRPQDRQFILSSKKLLLSDSGFYLCAWTWDRLNTEAFFGQGTRLTVV.

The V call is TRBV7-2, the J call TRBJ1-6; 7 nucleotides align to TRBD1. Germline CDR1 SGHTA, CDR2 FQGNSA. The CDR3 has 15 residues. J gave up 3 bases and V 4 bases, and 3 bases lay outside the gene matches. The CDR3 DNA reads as TGTGCCAGCAGCTACACAGGGGTCTATAATTCACCCCTCCACTTT. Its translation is CASSYTGVYNSPLHF. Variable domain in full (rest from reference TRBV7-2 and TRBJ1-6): GAGVSQSPSNKVTEKGKDVELRCDPISGHTALYWYRQSLGQGLEFLIYFQGNSAPDKSGLPSDRFSAERTGGSVSTLTIQRTQQEDSAVYLCASSYTGVYNSPLHFGNGTRLTVT.

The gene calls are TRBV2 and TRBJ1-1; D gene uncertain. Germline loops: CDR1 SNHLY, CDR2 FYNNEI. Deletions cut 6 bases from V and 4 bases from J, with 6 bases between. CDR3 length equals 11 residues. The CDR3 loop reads CASSRPTEAFF. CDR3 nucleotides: TGTGCCAGCAGCCGGCCCACTGAAGCTTTCTTT.

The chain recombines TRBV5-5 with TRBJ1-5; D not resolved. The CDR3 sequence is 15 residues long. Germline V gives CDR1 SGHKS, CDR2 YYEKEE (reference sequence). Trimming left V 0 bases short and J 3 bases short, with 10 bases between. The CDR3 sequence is CASSLVGLNNQPQHF. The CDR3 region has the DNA TGTGCCAGCAGCTTGGTGGGGTTGAACAATCAGCCCCAGCATTTT.

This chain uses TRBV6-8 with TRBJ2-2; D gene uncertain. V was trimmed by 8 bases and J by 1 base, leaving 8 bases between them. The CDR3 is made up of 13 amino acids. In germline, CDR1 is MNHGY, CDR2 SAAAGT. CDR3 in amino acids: CASPRKNTGELFF. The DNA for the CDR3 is TGTGCCAGCCCAAGGAAGAACACCGGGGAGCTGTTTTTT.

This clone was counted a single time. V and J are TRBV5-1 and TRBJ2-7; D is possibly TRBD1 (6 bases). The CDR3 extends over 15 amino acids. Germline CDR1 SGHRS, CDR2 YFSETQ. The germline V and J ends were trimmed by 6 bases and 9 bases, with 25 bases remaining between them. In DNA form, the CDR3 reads TGCGCCAGCACCCGAGACGGGACAAATGACGATCCGCAGTACTTC. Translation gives CASTRDGTNDDPQYF.

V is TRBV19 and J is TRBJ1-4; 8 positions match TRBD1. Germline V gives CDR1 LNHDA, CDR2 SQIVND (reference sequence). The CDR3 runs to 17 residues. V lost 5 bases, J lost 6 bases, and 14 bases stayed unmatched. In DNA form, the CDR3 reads TGTGCCAGTAGTGGGGACAGGATCGGCACTCGTGATGAAAAACTGTTTTTT. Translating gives CASSGDRIGTRDEKLFF.

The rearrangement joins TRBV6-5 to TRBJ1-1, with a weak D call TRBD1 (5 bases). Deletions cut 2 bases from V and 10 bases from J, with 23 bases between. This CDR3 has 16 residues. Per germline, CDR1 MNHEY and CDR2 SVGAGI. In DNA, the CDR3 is TGTGCCAGCAGTTACCCGACTATGTTGGGGCCCACCAGAGCTTTCTTT. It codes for CASSYPTMLGPTRAFF.